Listed here are 10 T cell receptor beta chains from one sample, sequenced in a study of T-cell memory formation after mild COVID-19. TCRdb re-called the 5' RACE reads with MiXCR, one entry per CDR3 protein. The data show 300,000 to 350,000 distinct CDR3 sequences, around 19% seen once. The source material was PBMCs or a T cell subset sorted from them (not recorded which). Receptor source: a man aged 18 to 35 who had mild COVID-19 (a few samples of this study predate the infection). Cell type and time point are not known.

The V and J genes are TRBV6-5 and TRBJ2-3; 8 bases fit TRBD1. Trimming took 2 bases from V and 5 from J; bases not matched to a gene: 3. The CDR3 consists of 14 residues. Germline values: CDR1 MNHEY, CDR2 SVGAGI. CDR3 in DNA: TGTGCCAGCAGTTACGGGACAGGAGGAGATACGCAGTATTTT. This gives the protein CASSYGTGGDTQYF.

This clonotype was seen a few times. The rearrangement joins TRBV7-2 to TRBJ2-3, with 12 bases fitting TRBD2. The CDR3 is 17 residues long. In germline, CDR1 is SGHTA, CDR2 FQGNSA. The V gene end was trimmed by 5 bases and the J gene end by 2 bases; junction bases not matched to a gene: 8. Here the CDR3 DNA reads TGTGCCAGCAGCCCCCCCGGACTAGCGGGGATCACAGATACGCAGTATTTT. Protein product: CASSPPGLAGITDTQYF. Full variable domain (outside the CDR3, taken from reference TRBV7-2 and TRBJ2-3): GAGVSQSPSNKVTEKGKDVELRCDPISGHTALYWYRQSLGQGLEFLIYFQGNSAPDKSGLPSDRFSAERTGGSVSTLTIQRTQQEDSAVYLCASSPPGLAGITDTQYFGPGTRLTVL.

This clonotype was counted between two and nine times. The chain is built from TRBV3-1 and TRBJ1-1; D is undetermined. V lost 3 bases and J 1 base, leaving 12 bases between the germline ends. The germline CDR1 and CDR2 sequences are LGHDT and YNNKEL (reference sequence). The CDR3 is 15 amino acids. CDR3 residues: CASSQQNEANTEAFF. The CDR3 nucleotides are TGTGCCAGCAGCCAGCAGAACGAGGCGAACACTGAAGCTTTCTTT.

This rearrangement joins TRBV3-1 to TRBJ2-2; 12 bases align to TRBD1. There are 16 residues in the CDR3. Trimming at V came to 1 base and at J to 5 bases, leaving 2 bases not matched to a gene. The germline V gene encodes CDR1 LGHDT and CDR2 YNNKEL (reference sequence). CDR3 region: CASSQGDRGHTGELFF. In nucleotides, the CDR3 is TGTGCCAGCAGCCAAGGGGACAGGGGGCATACCGGGGAGCTGTTTTTT.

This clonotype was seen more than once but under ten times. The gene calls are TRBV20-1 and TRBJ1-5, with D perhaps TRBD1 (5 bases). CDR1 is DFQATT and CDR2 is SNEGSKA in the germline V gene (reference sequence). V was clipped by 3 bases and J by 1 base, with 7 bases between them. The CDR3 runs to 13 residues. DNA for the CDR3: TGCAGTGCTAGGGGGGTGAGCAATCAGCCCCAGCATTTT. Translating gives CSARGVSNQPQHF.

V is TRBV27 and J is TRBJ2-3; no reliable D call. Trimming took off 2 bases at V and 6 bases at J, with 6 bases between the two ends. The CDR3 is 12 residues long. Per the germline V gene, CDR1 is MNHEY and CDR2 is SMNVEV (reference sequence). CDR3 nucleotides: TGTGCCAGCAGTTTAAGGATGGATACGCAGTATTTT. Its translation is CASSLRMDTQYF.

In its sample, this clonotype was seen a few times. V and J are TRBV6-5 and TRBJ2-3; 8 nucleotides align to TRBD2. This CDR3 spans 15 amino acids. Germline-derived CDR1 and CDR2 are MNHEY and SVGAGI. The V and J ends lost 4 bases and 0 bases, in that order; junction bases with no gene match: 3. Here the CDR3 DNA reads TGTGCCAGCAGTTCCTCTAGCGGGAGCACAGATACGCAGTATTTT. The encoded protein is CASSSSSGSTDTQYF.

This clonotype was seen a handful of times. V gene TRBV7-8 combines with J gene TRBJ2-5; D remains ambiguous. The CDR3 spans 13 residues. Germline-derived CDR1 and CDR2 are SGHVS and FQNEAQ. The V and J ends lost 2 bases and 3 bases respectively, with 7 bases between them. The CDR3 coding sequence is TGTGCCAGCAGCTTAAGGCAGGAAGAGACCCAGTACTTC. It yields the protein CASSLRQEETQYF.

The chain carries TRBV18 and TRBJ1-1; D is unclear. The germline CDR1 and CDR2 sequences are KGHSH and LQKENI. This CDR3 has 15 amino acids. V was shortened by 2 bases and J by 4 bases, with 14 bases between the two germline ends. Written as DNA, the CDR3 is TGTGCCAGCTCACCAAGCCGCCGTCCGGGCACTGAAGCTTTCTTT. It codes for CASSPSRRPGTEAFF.

The chain carries TRBV19 and TRBJ2-2; TRBD2 matches at 9 bases. Looked up from germline, CDR1 is LNHDA and CDR2 is SQIVND (reference sequence). CDR3 size: 16 residues. The V and J ends lost 3 bases and 6 bases, in that order; junction bases with no gene match: 8. The CDR3 nucleotides read TGTGCCAGTAGTATTATCGCGGGGGGGCCGTCCGGGGAGCTGTTTTTT. Residues: CASSIIAGGPSGELFF.